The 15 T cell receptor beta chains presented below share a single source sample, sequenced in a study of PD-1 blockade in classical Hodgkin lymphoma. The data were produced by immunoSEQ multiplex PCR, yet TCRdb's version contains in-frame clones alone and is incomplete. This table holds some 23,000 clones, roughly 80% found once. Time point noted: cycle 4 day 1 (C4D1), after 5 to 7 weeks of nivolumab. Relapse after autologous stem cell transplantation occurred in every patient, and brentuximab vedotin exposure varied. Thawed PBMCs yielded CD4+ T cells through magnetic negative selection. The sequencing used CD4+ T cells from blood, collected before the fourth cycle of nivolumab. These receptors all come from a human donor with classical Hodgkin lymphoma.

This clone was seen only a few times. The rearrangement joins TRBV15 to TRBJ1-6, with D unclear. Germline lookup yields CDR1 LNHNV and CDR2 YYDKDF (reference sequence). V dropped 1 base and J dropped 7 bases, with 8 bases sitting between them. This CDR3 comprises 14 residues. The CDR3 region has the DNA TGTGCCACCAGCAGAGGTCTTTTCAATTCACCCCTCCACTTT. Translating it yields CATSRGLFNSPLHF.

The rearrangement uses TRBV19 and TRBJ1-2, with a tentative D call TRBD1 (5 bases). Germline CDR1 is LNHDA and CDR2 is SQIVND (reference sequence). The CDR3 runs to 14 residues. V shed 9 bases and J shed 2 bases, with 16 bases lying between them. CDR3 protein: CASRDGTENYGYTF. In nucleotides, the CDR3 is TGTGCCAGCCGAGACGGGACGGAGAACTATGGCTACACCTTC.

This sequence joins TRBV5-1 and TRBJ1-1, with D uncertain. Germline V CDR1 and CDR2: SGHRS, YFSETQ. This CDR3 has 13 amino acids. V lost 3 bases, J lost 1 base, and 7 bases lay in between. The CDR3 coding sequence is TGCGCCAGCAGCTCGACGGCGAACACTGAAGCTTTCTTT. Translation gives CASSSTANTEAFF.

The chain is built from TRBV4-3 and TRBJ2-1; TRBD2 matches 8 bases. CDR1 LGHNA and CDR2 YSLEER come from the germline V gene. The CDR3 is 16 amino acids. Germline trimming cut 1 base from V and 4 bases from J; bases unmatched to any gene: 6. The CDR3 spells CASSQGNSGVYNEQFF. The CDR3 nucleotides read TGCGCCAGCAGCCAAGGAAATAGCGGGGTTTACAATGAGCAGTTCTTC.

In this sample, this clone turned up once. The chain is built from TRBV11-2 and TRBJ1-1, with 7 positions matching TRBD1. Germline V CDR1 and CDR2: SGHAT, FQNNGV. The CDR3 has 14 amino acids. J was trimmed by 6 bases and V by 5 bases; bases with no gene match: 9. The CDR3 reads CASSPRTGSAEAFF. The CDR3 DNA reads TGTGCCAGCAGCCCCAGGACAGGATCCGCTGAAGCTTTCTTT.

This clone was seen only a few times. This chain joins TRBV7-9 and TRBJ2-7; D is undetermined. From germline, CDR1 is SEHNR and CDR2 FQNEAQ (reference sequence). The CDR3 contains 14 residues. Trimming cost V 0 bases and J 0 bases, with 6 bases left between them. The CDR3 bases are TGTGCCAGCAGCTTAGCTTTAATCTCCTACGAGCAGTACTTC. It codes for CASSLALISYEQYF.

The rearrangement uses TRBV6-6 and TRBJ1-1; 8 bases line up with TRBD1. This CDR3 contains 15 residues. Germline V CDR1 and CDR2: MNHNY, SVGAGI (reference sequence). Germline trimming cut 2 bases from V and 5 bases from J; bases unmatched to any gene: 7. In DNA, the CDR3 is TGTGCCAGCAGTTACAGCAGGGGGCTATTGACTGAAGCTTTCTTT. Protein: CASSYSRGLLTEAFF.

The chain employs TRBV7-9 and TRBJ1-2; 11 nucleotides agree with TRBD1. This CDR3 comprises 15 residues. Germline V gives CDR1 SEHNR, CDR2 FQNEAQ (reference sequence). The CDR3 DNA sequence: TGTGCTGGAGGACAGGGGGCTATATGGGACTATGGCTACACCTTC. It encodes CAGGQGAIWDYGYTF.

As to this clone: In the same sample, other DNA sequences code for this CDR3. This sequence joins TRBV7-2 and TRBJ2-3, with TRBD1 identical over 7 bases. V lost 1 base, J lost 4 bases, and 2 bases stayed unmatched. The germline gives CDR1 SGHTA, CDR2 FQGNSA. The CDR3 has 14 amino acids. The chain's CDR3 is CASSLGQGADTQYF. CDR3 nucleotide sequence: TGTGCCAGCAGCTTAGGACAGGGAGCAGATACGCAGTATTTT.

This CDR3 is CASTPGPPLGNQPQHF. In DNA, the CDR3 is TGTGCCAGCACTCCGGGACCTCCTCTCGGCAATCAGCCCCAGCATTTT. The chain joins TRBV6-6 to TRBJ1-5; D is perhaps TRBD1 (5 bases). Germline CDR1 reads MNHNY; CDR2 reads SVGAGI (reference sequence). This CDR3 region has 16 residues. Trimming left V 7 bases short and J 2 bases short, with 18 bases between.

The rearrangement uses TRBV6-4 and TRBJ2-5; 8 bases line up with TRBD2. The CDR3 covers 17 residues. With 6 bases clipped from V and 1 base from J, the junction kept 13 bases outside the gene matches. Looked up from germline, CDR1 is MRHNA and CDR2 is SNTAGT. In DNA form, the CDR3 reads TGTGCCAGCAGGGTGAAACTTGAGCGGGGGCCCCAAGAGACCCAGTACTTC. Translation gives CASRVKLERGPQETQYF.

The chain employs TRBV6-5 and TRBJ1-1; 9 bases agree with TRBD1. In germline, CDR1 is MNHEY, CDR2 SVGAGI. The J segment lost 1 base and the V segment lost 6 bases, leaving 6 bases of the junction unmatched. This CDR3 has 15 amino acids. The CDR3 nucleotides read TGTGCCAGCAGAGGGACAGGGTTTGCGAACACTGAAGCTTTCTTT. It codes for CASRGTGFANTEAFF.

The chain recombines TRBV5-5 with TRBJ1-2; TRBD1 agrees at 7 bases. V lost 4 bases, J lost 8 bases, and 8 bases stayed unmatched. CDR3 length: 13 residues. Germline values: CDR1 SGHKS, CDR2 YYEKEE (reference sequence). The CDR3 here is CASSDRVLGGYTF. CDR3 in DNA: TGTGCCAGCAGCGACAGGGTATTAGGCGGCTACACCTTC. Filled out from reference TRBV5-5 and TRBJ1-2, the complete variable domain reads DAGVTQSPTHLIKTRGQQVTLRCSPISGHKSVSWYQQVLGQGPQFIFQYYEKEERGRGNFPDRFSARQFPNYSSELNVNALLLGDSALYLCASSDRVLGGYTFGSGTRLTVV.

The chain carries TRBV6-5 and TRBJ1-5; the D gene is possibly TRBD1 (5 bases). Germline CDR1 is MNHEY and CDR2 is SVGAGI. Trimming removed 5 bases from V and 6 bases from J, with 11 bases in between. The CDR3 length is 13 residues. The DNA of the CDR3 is TGTGCCAGCAGTCTACAGGAGGGTCAGCCCCAGCATTTT. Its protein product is CASSLQEGQPQHF.

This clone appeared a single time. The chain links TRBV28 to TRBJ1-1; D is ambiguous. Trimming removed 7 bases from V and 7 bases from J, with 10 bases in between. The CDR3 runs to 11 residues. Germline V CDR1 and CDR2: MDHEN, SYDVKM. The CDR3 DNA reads TGTGCCAGCATCGCAGGAGATGAAGCTTTCTTT. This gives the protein CASIAGDEAFF. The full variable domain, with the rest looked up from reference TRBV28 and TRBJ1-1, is DVKVTQSSRYLVKRTGEKVFLECVQDMDHENMFWYRQDPGLGLRLIYFSYDVKMKEKGDIPEGYSVSREKKERFSLILESASTNQTSMYLCASIAGDEAFFGQGTRLTVV.